The rows below give T cell receptor beta chains drawn from one sample of a study of patients and donors after allogeneic stem cell transplantation. Using its own MiXCR run on the RT-PCR reads, TCRdb lists one record per CDR3 protein. The sample includes about 70,000 distinct CDR3 sequences, around a quarter of them seen just once. Material for sequencing was blood, either unsorted or a sorted T cell fraction (not recorded which). The receptor source for this set is a human donor who was either an allogeneic HSCT recipient or a stem cell or donor lymphocyte infusion donor (not recorded which). It is not recorded whose cells these are; they may come from a transplant donor. Both conserved end residues are part of each CDR3.

V gene	J gene	CDR3 protein
TRBV12-3/TRBV12-4	TRBJ1-1	CASRLMTGGPAFF
TRBV12-3/TRBV12-4	TRBJ1-5	CASSPHRDRGPNQPQHF
TRBV5-1	TRBJ2-1	CASSLGSGEQFF
TRBV4-2	TRBJ1-6	CASSQGGSSYNSPLHF
TRBV3-1	TRBJ1-5	CASSHGTPHRPQHF
TRBV7-8	TRBJ1-6	CASGPANNNSPLHF
TRBV14	TRBJ1-6	CASSPRSESPLHF
TRBV9	TRBJ2-2	CASSVGGTSNTGELFF
TRBV14	TRBJ1-6	CASSQDRGRVSPLHF
TRBV6-1	TRBJ2-5	CASRLGTSGRQETQYF
TRBV11-2	TRBJ2-1	CASSLLAGSSYNEQFF
TRBV19	TRBJ1-5	CATNRVRNQPQHF
TRBV20-1	TRBJ1-4	CSARQVKEEKLFF
TRBV5-1	TRBJ2-7	CASREGQWSSYEQYF
TRBV12-3/TRBV12-4	TRBJ2-1	CASRPGTSGASSYNEQFF
TRBV9	TRBJ1-1	CASSESLQGGDTEAFF
TRBV7-9	TRBJ2-7	CASSLGPYHEQYF
TRBV6-2/TRBV6-3	TRBJ2-2	CASSYGATGELFF
TRBV2	TRBJ1-1	CASSGDLLRRTEAFF
TRBV5-1	TRBJ1-5	CASSPQGNLNQPQHF
TRBV12-3/TRBV12-4	TRBJ2-1	CASSLRGTSSVINEQFF
TRBV20-1	TRBJ1-4	CSASRGQYPPNEKLFF
TRBV6-2/TRBV6-3	TRBJ2-7	CASSYLRTGRDEQYF
TRBV20-1	TRBJ1-5	CSARNGNQPQHF
TRBV12-3/TRBV12-4	TRBJ1-5	CASTRGRAGNQPQHF
TRBV20-1	TRBJ1-1	CSARAMWRGLAEAFF
TRBV12-3/TRBV12-4	TRBJ2-5	CASSFVQTRGETQYF
TRBV30	TRBJ1-6	CAWREGTLQYNSPLHF
TRBV5-1	TRBJ2-5	CASSPPGGAQETQYF
TRBV5-1	TRBJ1-1	CASSSTTGITEAFF
TRBV5-1	TRBJ1-4	CASQRATNEKLFF
TRBV27	TRBJ1-5	CASSPDPSPRQPQHF
TRBV5-1	TRBJ1-2	CASSLGTGNYGYTF
TRBV28	TRBJ2-7	CASSLTSPAYYEQYF
TRBV27	TRBJ1-3	CASSLEASGNTIYF
TRBV7-2	TRBJ2-5	CASSLVGSGQETQYF
TRBV21-1	TRBJ2-3	CASSKSFTGGPDTQYF
TRBV30	TRBJ1-2	CAWGVAGYTF
TRBV2	TRBJ2-7	CASSNTGTGSEQYF
TRBV12-3/TRBV12-4	TRBJ2-3	CASNKRVLSTDTQYF
TRBV20-1	TRBJ2-7	CSARTFRTAYEQYF
TRBV6-2/TRBV6-3	TRBJ2-5	CASSYSTGREETQYF
TRBV29-1	TRBJ1-4	CSVAGQEEAKLFF
TRBV4-3	TRBJ2-7	CASSQFPGQGTEQYF
TRBV9	TRBJ2-1	CASSVDAGDYPYNEQFF